This TCR beta chain appears in the sequencing data of a study of T-cell memory formation after mild COVID-19. Background on the study: The TCR clusters were mostly specific to one donor.

General study results and limits: Some clones that responded turned up in pre-infection memory, which suggests that cross-reactive memory joined in. Clones that got smaller from day 15 to 85 had even CD4/CD8, while clones growing later tipped toward CD4+.

TCRdb reanalysed the 5' RACE reads using MiXCR and keeps one entry per CDR3 protein. The repertoire holds some 260,000 distinct CDR3 sequences, with around 17% as singletons. In its sample, this clonotype was seen a few times. Its antigen is currently unknown. The germline V gene encodes CDR1 SNHLY and CDR2 FYNNEI. This CDR3 region has 14 residues. V dropped 8 bases and J dropped 0; count of bases not matched to a gene: 1. The sequence was obtained from a man younger than 30 who had mild COVID-19 (a few samples of this study predate the infection). Cell type and time point are not known. Material: PBMCs or a T cell subset sorted from them (not recorded which). The chain links TRBV2 to TRBJ2-6; 7 bases are shared with TRBD2. DNA of the CDR3: TGTGCCAGCGGGAGGGACTCTGGGGCCAACGTCCTGACTTTC. Its protein product is CASGRDSGANVLTF.